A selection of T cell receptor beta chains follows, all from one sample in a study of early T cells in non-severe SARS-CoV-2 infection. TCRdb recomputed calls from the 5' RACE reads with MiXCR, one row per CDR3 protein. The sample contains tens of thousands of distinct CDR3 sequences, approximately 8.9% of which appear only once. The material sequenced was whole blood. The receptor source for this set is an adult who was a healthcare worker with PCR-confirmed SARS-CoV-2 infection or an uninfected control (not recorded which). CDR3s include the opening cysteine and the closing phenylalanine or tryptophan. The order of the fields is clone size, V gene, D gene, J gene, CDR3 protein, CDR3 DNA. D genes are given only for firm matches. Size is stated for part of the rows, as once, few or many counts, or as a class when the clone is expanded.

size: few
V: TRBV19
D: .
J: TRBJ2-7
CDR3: CASSIEPQPAYEQYF
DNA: TGTGCCAGTAGTATTGAGCCACAGCCCGCCTACGAGCAGTACTTC

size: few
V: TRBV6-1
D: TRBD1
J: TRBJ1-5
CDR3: CASTSRTGGGQPQHF
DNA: TGTGCCAGCACCTCAAGGACAGGGGGCGGACAGCCCCAGCATTTT

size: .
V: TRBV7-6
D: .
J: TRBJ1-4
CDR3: CASSSRYRGSNEKLFF
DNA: TGTGCCAGCAGCTCTAGATACCGGGGCTCTAATGAAAAACTGTTTTTT

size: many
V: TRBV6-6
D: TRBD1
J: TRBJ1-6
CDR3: CASRADRGDGSPLHF
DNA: TGTGCCAGCAGAGCGGACAGGGGGGATGGTTCACCCCTCCACTTT

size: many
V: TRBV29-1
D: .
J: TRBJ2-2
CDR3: CSALGHMNTGELFF
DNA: TGCAGCGCATTGGGACATATGAACACCGGGGAGCTGTTTTTT

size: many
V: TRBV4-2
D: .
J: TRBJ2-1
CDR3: CASSHIQAANEQFF
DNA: TGTGCCAGCAGCCATATCCAAGCGGCAAATGAGCAGTTCTTC

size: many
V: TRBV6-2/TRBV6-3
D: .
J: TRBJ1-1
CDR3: CASRMDATNTEAFF
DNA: TGTGCCAGCAGGATGGACGCAACGAACACTGAAGCTTTCTTT

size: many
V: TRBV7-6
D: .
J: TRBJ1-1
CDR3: CASSLFRGTEAFF
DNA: TGTGCCAGCAGCTTATTTAGGGGCACTGAAGCTTTCTTT

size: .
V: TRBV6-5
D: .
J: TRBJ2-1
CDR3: CASSYSSLSYNEQFF
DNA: TGTGCCAGCAGTTATTCCTCACTCTCCTACAATGAGCAGTTCTTC

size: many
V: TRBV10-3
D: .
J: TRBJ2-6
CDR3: CAISESGGANVLTF
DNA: TGTGCCATCAGTGAGTCTGGTGGGGCCAACGTCCTGACTTTC

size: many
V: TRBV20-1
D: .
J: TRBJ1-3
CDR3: CSASLGNTIYF
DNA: TGCAGTGCTAGTTTAGGAAACACCATATATTTT

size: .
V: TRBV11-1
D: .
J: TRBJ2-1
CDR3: CASSISSLGVGSYNEQFF
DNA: TGTGCCAGCAGCATTAGCTCCCTAGGGGTGGGCTCCTACAATGAGCAGTTCTTC

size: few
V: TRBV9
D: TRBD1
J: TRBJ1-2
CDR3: CASSVGTGPYGYTF
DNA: TGTGCCAGCAGCGTAGGGACAGGCCCCTATGGCTACACCTTC

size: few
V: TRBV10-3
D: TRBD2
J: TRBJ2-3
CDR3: CAITLAGDTDTQYF
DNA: TGTGCCATCACCCTAGCGGGGGACACAGATACGCAGTATTTT

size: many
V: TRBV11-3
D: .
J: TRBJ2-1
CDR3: CASSLGLLPYNEQFF
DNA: TGTGCCAGCAGCTTAGGGCTCCTCCCCTACAATGAGCAGTTCTTC

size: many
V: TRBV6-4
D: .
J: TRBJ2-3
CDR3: CASSARREGPGDTQYF
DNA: TGTGCCAGCAGTGCCCGCCGCGAGGGGCCTGGAGATACGCAGTATTTT

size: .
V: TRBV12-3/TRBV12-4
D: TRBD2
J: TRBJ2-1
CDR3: CASRPGLASFHNEQFF
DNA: TGTGCCAGCAGGCCGGGACTAGCTAGTTTCCACAATGAGCAGTTCTTC

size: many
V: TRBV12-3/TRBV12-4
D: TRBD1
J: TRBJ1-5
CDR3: CASSLGTGLSREPQHF
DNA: TGTGCCAGCAGCCTCGGGACAGGTCTAAGCAGAGAGCCCCAGCATTTT

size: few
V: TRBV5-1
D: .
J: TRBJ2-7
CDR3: CASSFTGSYEQYF
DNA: TGCGCCAGCAGCTTCACAGGTTCCTACGAGCAGTACTTC

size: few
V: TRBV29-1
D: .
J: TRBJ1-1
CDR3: CSVEGGGQRNTEAFF
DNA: TGCAGCGTTGAAGGCGGGGGCCAGAGGAACACTGAAGCTTTCTTT

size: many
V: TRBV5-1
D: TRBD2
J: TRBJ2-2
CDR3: CASSLTSGANTGELFF
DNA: TGCGCCAGCAGCCTGACCAGCGGGGCGAACACCGGGGAGCTGTTTTTT

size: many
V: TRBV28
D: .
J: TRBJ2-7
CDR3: CASSLKRKYEQYF
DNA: TGTGCCAGCAGTTTGAAAAGAAAGTACGAGCAGTACTTC

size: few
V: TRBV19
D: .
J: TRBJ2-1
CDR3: CASTPQRPSYNEQFF
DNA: TGTGCCAGTACCCCCCAGCGTCCTTCCTACAATGAGCAGTTCTTC

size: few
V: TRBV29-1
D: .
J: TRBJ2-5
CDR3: CSVDPSRETQYF
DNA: TGCAGCGTTGATCCTAGCAGAGAGACCCAGTACTTC

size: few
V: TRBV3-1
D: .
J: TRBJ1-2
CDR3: CASSQGVGRTNYGYTF
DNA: TGTGCCAGCAGCCAAGGGGTAGGGCGAACTAACTATGGCTACACCTTC